This entry lists 15 T cell receptor beta chains sequenced from one sample in a study of cytomegalovirus exposure and HLA in healthy donors (dated 2017 in TCRdb). The library came from the immunoSEQ multiplex PCR assay. A mixture of 60 forward primers for TCR Vbeta segments and 13 reverse primers for TCR Jbeta segments was used in the multiplex PCR. Here the immuneACCESS table is served through TCRdb, limited to in-frame sequences with V and J called. Missing clones are a known gap in these copies; in checked studies unresolved V genes cover under half, and the rest lacks a known reason. For this sample the table gives some 150,000 clones, of which roughly 72% were detected only once. Together, the top ten hold approximately 2.2% of the sample. Input material: PBMCs. These receptors were obtained from a woman younger than 45 in good health and CMV-seropositive.

The chain combines TRBV6-1 with TRBJ2-1; no definite D call. This CDR3 region has 12 residues. Trimming left V 11 bases short and J 6 bases short, with 14 bases between. Germline V gives CDR1 MNHNS, CDR2 SASEGT. The CDR3 is CALRRTGNEQFF. The CDR3 DNA reads TGTGCCCTCAGACGAACGGGCAATGAGCAGTTCTTC.

The genes are TRBV4-1 and TRBJ2-7, with D perhaps matching TRBD1 (6 bases). Germline CDR1 reads MGHRA; CDR2 reads YSYEKL. The V end was cut by 4 bases, the J end by 0 bases, with 13 bases between. The CDR3 consists of 15 residues. This chain's CDR3 is CASSLGQRSSYEQYF. Here the CDR3 DNA reads TGCGCCAGCAGCCTCGGACAGAGAAGCTCCTACGAGCAGTACTTC.

This chain connects TRBV12-5 to TRBJ1-1; maybe TRBD1 (5 bases). V gave up 4 bases and J gave up 2 bases, with 17 bases separating them. The CDR3 length is 16 residues. Germline V gives CDR1 LGHNT, CDR2 FRNRAP. The CDR3 DNA follows: TGTGCTAGTGGTTCGATATACGGACAAATAAACACTGAAGCTTTCTTT. This translates into CASGSIYGQINTEAFF.

The J gene is TRBJ2-7, the V gene TRBV5-4, with D possibly matching TRBD1 (6 bases). This CDR3 is 15 amino acids long. V lost 2 bases, J lost 0 bases, and 12 bases lay in between. Germline V gene lookup returns CDR1 SGHNT and CDR2 YYREEE (reference sequence). The DNA for the CDR3 is TGTGCCAGCAGCTTCGGAAGGGACAACTCCTACGAGCAGTACTTC. This codes for CASSFGRDNSYEQYF.

The count of this clone is one. The chain links TRBV29-1 to TRBJ1-1; TRBD1 agrees at 7 bases. V lost 4 bases to trimming and J lost 4 bases; unmatched junction nucleotides: 9. Germline assignment: CDR1 SQVTM and CDR2 ANQGSEA. This CDR3 is built from 14 residues. Here the CDR3 reads CSVGHRGWATEAFF. The CDR3 DNA follows: TGCAGCGTTGGGCACAGGGGTTGGGCCACTGAAGCTTTCTTT.

V is TRBV7-2 and J is TRBJ1-2; D might be TRBD1 (5 bases). The V end lost 0 bases, the J end lost 6 bases, and 14 bases lay between the germline ends. This CDR3 has 15 residues. Germline CDR1 SGHTA, CDR2 FQGNSA. CDR3 protein: CASSLAAQGVDGYTF. CDR3 DNA sequence: TGTGCCAGCAGCTTAGCGGCCCAAGGGGTGGATGGCTACACCTTC.

The chain couples TRBV5-4 to TRBJ1-6, with 8 bases fitting TRBD1. Germline loops: CDR1 SGHNT, CDR2 YYREEE (reference sequence). This CDR3 comprises 15 residues. V was clipped by 4 bases and J by 9 bases; unmatched bases: 9. The CDR3 region has the DNA TGTGCCAGCAGCAGTACCGGGACAGGTGGTTCACCCCTCCACTTT. Its protein is CASSSTGTGGSPLHF.

The chain is built from TRBV19 and TRBJ2-1; 8 bases match TRBD1. There are 16 residues in the CDR3. Losses at the gene ends were 3 bases for V and 5 bases for J; bases not matched to a gene: 9. From germline, CDR1 is LNHDA and CDR2 SQIVND (reference sequence). As DNA, the CDR3 is TGTGCCAGTAGTATCAGACAGGGGAATACTAACAATGAGCAGTTCTTC. This encodes CASSIRQGNTNNEQFF.

In regard to this clone: Germline is not matched at one junction end, which may reflect a read error. The chain employs TRBV20-1 and TRBJ1-2, with a weak D call TRBD1 (5 bases). CDR1 DFQATT and CDR2 SNEGSKA come from the germline V gene (reference sequence). This CDR3 is 10 amino acids long. The CDR3 spells CSARLDPTGF. For the CDR3, the DNA is TGCAGTGCTAGACTGGATCCCACAGGCTTC.

V and J are TRBV28 and TRBJ1-1; D perhaps matches TRBD1 (5 bases). This CDR3 is 13 amino acids long. The ends were cut back, 6 bases at V and 5 bases at J, with 13 bases in the middle. CDR1 and CDR2 from the germline V gene are MDHEN and SYDVKM. CDR3 region: CASSQGLPTEAFF. Written as DNA, the CDR3 is TGTGCCAGCAGCCAGGGCTTACCGACTGAAGCTTTCTTT.

The rearrangement links TRBV10-3 to TRBJ2-3, with 12 bases that match TRBD2. The CDR3 extends over 16 amino acids. The ends lost 6 bases at V and 2 bases at J; junction bases unmatched: 6. CDR1 is ENHRY and CDR2 is SYGVKD in the germline V gene. This CDR3 reads CAISRLAGDLTDTQYF. In DNA, the CDR3 is TGTGCCATCAGCCGACTAGCGGGAGACCTCACAGATACGCAGTATTTT.

The rearrangement links TRBV11-2 to TRBJ1-2; D possibly corresponds to TRBD1 (5 bases). Germline CDR1 and CDR2: SGHAT and FQNNGV. The CDR3 extends over 13 amino acids. Deletions cut 3 bases from V and 2 bases from J, with 7 bases between. CDR3 in DNA: TGTGCCAGCAGCTTTGGGGCGAACTATGGCTACACCTTC. As protein: CASSFGANYGYTF.

V is TRBV5-4 and J is TRBJ2-3; TRBD1 matches 8 bases. CDR3 length equals 15 residues. Germline CDR1 is SGHNT and CDR2 is YYREEE (reference sequence). Trimming at V came to 0 bases and at J to 2 bases, leaving 2 bases not matched to a gene. This CDR3 is CASSLGTGLTDTQYF. In DNA form, the CDR3 reads TGTGCCAGCAGCTTGGGGACAGGGCTCACAGATACGCAGTATTTT.

The gene calls are TRBV11-3 and TRBJ2-1; weak D call: TRBD1 (6 bases). The CDR3 contains 14 residues. V lost 5 bases, J lost 9 bases, and 17 bases lay in between. The V gene's germline CDR1 is SGHNT and CDR2 YENEEA. CDR3 loop: CASSPRTGSIEQFF. CDR3 bases: TGTGCCAGCAGCCCCAGAACAGGGTCTATTGAGCAGTTCTTC.

This sequence joins TRBV28 and TRBJ1-4; the match to TRBD1 covers 9 bases. From germline, CDR1 is MDHEN and CDR2 SYDVKM. The CDR3 runs to 15 residues. The ends lost 4 bases at V and 6 bases at J; junction bases unmatched: 6. CDR3 in DNA: TGTGCCAGCAGTTCCTCCGGGACAGGGCATGAAAAACTGTTTTTT. It translates to CASSSSGTGHEKLFF.